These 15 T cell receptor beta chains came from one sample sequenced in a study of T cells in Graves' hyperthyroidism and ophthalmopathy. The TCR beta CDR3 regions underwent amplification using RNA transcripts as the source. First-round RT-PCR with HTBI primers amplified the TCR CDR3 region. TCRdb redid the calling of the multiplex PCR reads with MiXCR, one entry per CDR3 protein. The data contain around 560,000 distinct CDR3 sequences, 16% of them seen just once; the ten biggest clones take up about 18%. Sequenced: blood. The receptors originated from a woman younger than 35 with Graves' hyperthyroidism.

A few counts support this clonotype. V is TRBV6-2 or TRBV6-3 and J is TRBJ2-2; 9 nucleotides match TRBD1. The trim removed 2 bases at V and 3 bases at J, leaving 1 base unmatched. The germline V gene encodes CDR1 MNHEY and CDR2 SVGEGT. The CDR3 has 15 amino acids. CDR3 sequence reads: CASSYGTGHTGELFF. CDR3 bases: TGTGCCAGCAGTTACGGGACAGGGCACACCGGGGAGCTGTTTTTT.

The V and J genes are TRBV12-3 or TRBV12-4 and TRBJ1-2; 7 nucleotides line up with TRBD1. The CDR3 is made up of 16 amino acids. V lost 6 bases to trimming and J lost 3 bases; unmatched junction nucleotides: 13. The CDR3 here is CASSFRQHTGDYGYTF. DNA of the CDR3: TGTGCCAGCAGCTTCCGCCAGCACACAGGGGACTATGGCTACACCTTC.

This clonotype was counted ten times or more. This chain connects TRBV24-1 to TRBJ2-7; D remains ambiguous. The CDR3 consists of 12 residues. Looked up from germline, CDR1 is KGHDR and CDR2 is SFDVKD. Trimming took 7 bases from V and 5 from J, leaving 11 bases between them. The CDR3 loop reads CATRSSTDEQYF. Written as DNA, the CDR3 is TGTGCCACCAGGAGCTCGACCGACGAGCAGTACTTC.

The DNA of the CDR3 is TGCAGTGCACAGCGTTCTAATTCACCCCTCCACTTT. Its protein is CSAQRSNSPLHF. The V call is TRBV20-1, the J call TRBJ1-6; D is unclear. V shed 6 bases and J shed 6 bases, with 9 bases lying between them. The CDR3 totals 12 residues. Germline CDR1 and CDR2: DFQATT and SNEGSKA (reference sequence).

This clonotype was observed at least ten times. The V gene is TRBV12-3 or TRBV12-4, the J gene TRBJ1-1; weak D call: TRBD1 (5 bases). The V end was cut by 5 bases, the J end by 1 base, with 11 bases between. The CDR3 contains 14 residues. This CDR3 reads CASSEPTGNTEAFF. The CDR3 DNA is TGTGCCAGCAGTGAACCAACAGGGAACACTGAAGCTTTCTTT.

The CDR3 DNA reads as TGTGCCAGCAGCTTCCCCATGAACAGGGGCGACTACAATGAGCAGTTCTTC. It encodes CASSFPMNRGDYNEQFF. The V gene is TRBV7-9, the J gene TRBJ2-1; 7 nucleotides match TRBD1. The germline V gene encodes CDR1 SEHNR and CDR2 FQNEAQ (reference sequence). This CDR3 has 17 residues. V shed 3 bases and J 3 bases; nucleotides not matched to a gene: 11.

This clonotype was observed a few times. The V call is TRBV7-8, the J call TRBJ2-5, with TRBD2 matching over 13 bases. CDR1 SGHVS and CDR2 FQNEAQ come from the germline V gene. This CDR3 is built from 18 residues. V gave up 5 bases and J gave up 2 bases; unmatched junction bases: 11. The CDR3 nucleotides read TGTGCCAGCAGCAAGGTCCAGACTAGCGGGGGGTTGCAAGAGACCCAGTACTTC. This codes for CASSKVQTSGGLQETQYF.

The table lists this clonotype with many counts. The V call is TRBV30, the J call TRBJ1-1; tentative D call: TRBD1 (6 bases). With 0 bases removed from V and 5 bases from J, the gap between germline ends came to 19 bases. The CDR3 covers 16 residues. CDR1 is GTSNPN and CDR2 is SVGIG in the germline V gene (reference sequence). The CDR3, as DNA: TGTGCCTGGAGTGTAGGTTGGGGGGGCGAACGGACTGAAGCTTTCTTT. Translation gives CAWSVGWGGERTEAFF.

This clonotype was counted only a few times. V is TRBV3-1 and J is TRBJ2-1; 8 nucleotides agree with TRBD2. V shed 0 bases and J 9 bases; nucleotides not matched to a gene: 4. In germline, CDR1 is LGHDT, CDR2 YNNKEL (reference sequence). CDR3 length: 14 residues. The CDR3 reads CASSQEQRESEQFF. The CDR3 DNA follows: TGTGCCAGCAGCCAAGAACAGCGGGAGTCTGAGCAGTTCTTC.

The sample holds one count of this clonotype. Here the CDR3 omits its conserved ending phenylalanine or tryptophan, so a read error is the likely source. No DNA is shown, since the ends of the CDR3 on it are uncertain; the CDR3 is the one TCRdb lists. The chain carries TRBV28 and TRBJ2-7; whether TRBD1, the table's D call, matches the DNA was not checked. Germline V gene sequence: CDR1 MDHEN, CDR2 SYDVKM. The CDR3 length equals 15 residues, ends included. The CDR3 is CASSSPRQGAYERYS.

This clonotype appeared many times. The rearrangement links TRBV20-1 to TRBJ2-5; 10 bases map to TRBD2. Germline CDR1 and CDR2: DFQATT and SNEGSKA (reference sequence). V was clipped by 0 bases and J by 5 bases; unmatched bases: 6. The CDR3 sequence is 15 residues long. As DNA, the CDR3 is TGCAGTGCTAGAGATCGGGCTAGCGGGGGTGAGACCCAGTACTTC. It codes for CSARDRASGGETQYF.

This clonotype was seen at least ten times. In DNA, the CDR3 is TGTGCCAGCAGTGGCTATGGCTACACCTTC. Residues: CASSGYGYTF. The gene calls are TRBV28 and TRBJ1-2; D gene unclear. V was trimmed by 5 bases and J by 4 bases, leaving 2 bases between them. CDR1 and CDR2 (germline): MDHEN, SYDVKM. The CDR3 contains 10 residues.

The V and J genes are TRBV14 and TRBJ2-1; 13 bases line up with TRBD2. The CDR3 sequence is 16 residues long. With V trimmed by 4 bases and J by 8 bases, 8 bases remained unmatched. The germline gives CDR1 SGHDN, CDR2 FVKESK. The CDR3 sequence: CASSRPTSGRWDEQFF. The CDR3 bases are TGTGCCAGCAGCCGCCCGACTAGCGGGAGGTGGGATGAGCAGTTCTTC.

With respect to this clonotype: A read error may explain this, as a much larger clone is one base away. This CDR3 is CVSKPGSSYNEQFF. Written as DNA, the CDR3 is TGTGTCAGCAAGCCAGGGAGCTCCTACAATGAGCAGTTCTTC. The chain employs TRBV2 and TRBJ2-1, with D possibly being TRBD1 or TRBD2 (5 bases each). The CDR3 has 14 amino acids. CDR1 and CDR2 from the germline V gene are SNHLY and FYNNEI. Using reference TRBV2 and TRBJ2-1 for the parts outside the CDR3, the full variable domain is EPEVTQTPSHQVTQMGQEVILRCVPISNHLYFYWYRQILGQKVEFLVSFYNNEISEKSEIFDDQFSVERPDGSNFTLKIRSTKLEDSAMYFCVSKPGSSYNEQFFGPGTRLTVL.

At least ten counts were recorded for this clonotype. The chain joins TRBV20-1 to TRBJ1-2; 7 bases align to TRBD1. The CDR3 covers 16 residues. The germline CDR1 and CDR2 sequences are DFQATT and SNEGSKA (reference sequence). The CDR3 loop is CSALSMWTGISYGYTF. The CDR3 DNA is TGCAGCGCATTGTCGATGTGGACAGGAATCTCCTATGGCTACACCTTC.